The table lists the clone carrying this T cell receptor (beta chain) with a count of one. Original processing notes: By means of reference gene primer amplification, nucleated cell counts were estimated. Sequenced by immunoSEQ multiplex PCR; TCRdb stores in-frame clones only, minus some. V and J calls plus clone size are reproduced from that table; the DNA served to infer D and trimming. Of some 270,000 clones in the sample, about 89% were seen once. These data come from a study of blood T cell repertoires in COVID-19. The wider study: The samples span acute and convalescent COVID-19 from the United States, Italy and Spain. The cDNA or gDNA used as material had been derived from T cells, B-cell-depleted T cells, or PBMCs.

The germline V gene has CDR1 GTSNPN and CDR2 SVGIG (reference sequence). This CDR3 is 14 amino acids long. The ends were cut back, 3 bases at V and 0 bases at J, with 11 bases in the middle. This clonotype was sampled from a man aged 35 to 55 with active or convalescent COVID-19. Material for sequencing was peripheral blood. The chain has TRBV30 and TRBJ1-1, with a tentative D call TRBD1 (6 bases). CDR3 protein: CAWRRGTMNTEAFF. The CDR3 coding sequence is TGTGCCTGGAGAAGGGGGACCATGAACACTGAAGCTTTCTTT.